Here is one T cell receptor (beta chain) with its context. This record comes from a study of blood T cells in healthy people across ages. Then a second PCR, running about 6 to 11 cycles, was carried out with a sample-barcoded 5' primer and a J-beta primer mix. TCRdb reanalysed the 5' RACE reads using MiXCR and keeps one entry per CDR3 protein. Among around 1,500,000 distinct CDR3 sequences listed, approximately 38% were seen once. The germline V gene encodes CDR1 DFQATT and CDR2 SNEGSKA (reference sequence). Trimming took 1 base from V and 4 from J, leaving 14 bases between them. The CDR3 covers 15 residues.

Sample: blood. The receptor was isolated from a woman aged 18-30 years in good health. The chain recombines TRBV20-1 with TRBJ2-1; D might be TRBD1 (6 bases). The CDR3 DNA is TGCAGTGCTAGAGCCGGGACACCAGGTTACAATGAGCAGTTCTTC. As protein: CSARAGTPGYNEQFF.